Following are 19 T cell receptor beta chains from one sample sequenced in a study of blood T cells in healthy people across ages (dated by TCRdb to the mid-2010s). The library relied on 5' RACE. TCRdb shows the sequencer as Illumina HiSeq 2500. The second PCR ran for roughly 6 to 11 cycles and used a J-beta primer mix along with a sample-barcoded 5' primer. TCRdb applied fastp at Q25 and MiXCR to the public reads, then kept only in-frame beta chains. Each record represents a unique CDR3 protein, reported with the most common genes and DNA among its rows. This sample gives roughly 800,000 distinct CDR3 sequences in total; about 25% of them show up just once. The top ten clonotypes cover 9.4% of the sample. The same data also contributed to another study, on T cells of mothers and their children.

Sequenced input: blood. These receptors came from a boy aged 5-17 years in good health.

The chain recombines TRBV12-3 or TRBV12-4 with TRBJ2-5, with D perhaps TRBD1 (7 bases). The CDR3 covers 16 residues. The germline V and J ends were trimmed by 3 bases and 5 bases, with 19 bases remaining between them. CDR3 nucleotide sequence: TGTGCCAGCAGTTTGGGGGGCCACAGGGGTGGGGAGACCCAGTACTTC. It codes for CASSLGGHRGGETQYF.

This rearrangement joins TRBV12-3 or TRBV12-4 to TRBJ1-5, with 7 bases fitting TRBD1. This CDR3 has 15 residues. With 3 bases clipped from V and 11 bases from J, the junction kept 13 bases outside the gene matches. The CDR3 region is CASSFGQVEGPAQHF. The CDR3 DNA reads TGTGCCAGCAGTTTCGGACAGGTAGAAGGTCCAGCCCAGCATTTT.

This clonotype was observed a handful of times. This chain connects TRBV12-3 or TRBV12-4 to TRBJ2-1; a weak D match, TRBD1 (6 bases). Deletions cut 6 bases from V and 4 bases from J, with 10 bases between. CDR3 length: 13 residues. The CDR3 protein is CASRARGYNEQFF. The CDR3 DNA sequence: TGTGCCAGCAGGGCGAGGGGGTACAATGAGCAGTTCTTC.

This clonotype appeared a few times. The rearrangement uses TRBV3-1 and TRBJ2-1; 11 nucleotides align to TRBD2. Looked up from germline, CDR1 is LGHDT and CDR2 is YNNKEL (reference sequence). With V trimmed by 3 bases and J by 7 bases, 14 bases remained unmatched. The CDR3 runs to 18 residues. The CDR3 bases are TGTGCCAGCAGCCACCCTGAGGTAGCGGGGGGGCCACCAAATGAGCAGTTCTTC. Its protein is CASSHPEVAGGPPNEQFF.

The CDR3 reads CASSQPGLASNEQFF. Written as DNA, the CDR3 is TGTGCCAGCAGCCAGCCGGGACTAGCTTCCAATGAGCAGTTCTTC. V usage is TRBV3-1 and J usage is TRBJ2-1, with 9 positions matching TRBD2. CDR1 LGHDT and CDR2 YNNKEL come from the germline V gene (reference sequence). The trim removed 3 bases at V and 6 bases at J, leaving 6 bases unmatched. The CDR3 has 15 residues.

The DNA for the CDR3 is TGCGCCAGCAGCCAAGATCGGGGAGGCTACGAGCAGTACTTC. Translation: CASSQDRGGYEQYF. This rearrangement joins TRBV4-1 to TRBJ2-1, with D possibly TRBD2 on 6 matching bases. The tail of the sequence fits TRBJ2-7 better, so the J call may be wrong. The V gene's germline CDR1 is MGHRA and CDR2 YSYEKL. There are 14 residues in the CDR3.

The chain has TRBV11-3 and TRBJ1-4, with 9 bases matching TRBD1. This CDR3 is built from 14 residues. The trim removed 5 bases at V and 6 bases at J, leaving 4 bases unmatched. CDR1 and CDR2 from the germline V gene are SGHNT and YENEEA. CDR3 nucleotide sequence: TGTGCCAGCAGCGAAAGGACAGGGGATGAAAAACTGTTTTTT. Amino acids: CASSERTGDEKLFF.

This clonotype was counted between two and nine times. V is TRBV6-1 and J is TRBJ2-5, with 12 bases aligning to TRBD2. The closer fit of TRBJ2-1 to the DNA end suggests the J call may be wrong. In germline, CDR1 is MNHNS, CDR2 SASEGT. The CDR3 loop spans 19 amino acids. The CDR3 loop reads CASSPGRLIGLAGLHEQFF. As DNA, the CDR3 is TGTGCCAGCAGCCCCGGACGGCTTATTGGACTAGCGGGATTACATGAGCAGTTCTTC.

The chain's CDR3 is CASSQSTQWQAGGEQYF. CDR3 sequence (DNA): TGCGCCAGCAGCCAATCTACACAATGGCAGGCGGGGGGCGAGCAGTACTTC. This chain links TRBV4-1 with TRBJ2-7; TRBD2 matches 8 bases. With V trimmed by 2 bases and J by 6 bases, 15 bases remained unmatched. The germline V gene encodes CDR1 MGHRA and CDR2 YSYEKL. CDR3 length equals 17 residues.

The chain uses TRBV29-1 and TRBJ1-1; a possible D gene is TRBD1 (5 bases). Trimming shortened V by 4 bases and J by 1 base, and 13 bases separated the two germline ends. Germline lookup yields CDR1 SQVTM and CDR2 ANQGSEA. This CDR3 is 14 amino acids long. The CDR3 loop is CSVVLWGGNTEAFF. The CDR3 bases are TGCAGCGTTGTCCTATGGGGGGGGAACACTGAAGCTTTCTTT.

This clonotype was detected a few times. The CDR3: CASSQERGASGDLYEQYF. The CDR3 DNA is TGCGCCAGCAGCCAAGAGAGGGGCGCTAGCGGGGATCTATACGAGCAGTACTTC. This chain links TRBV4-3 with TRBJ2-5, with 9 bases lining up with TRBD2. The DNA end lines up better with TRBJ2-7; the J call may be wrong. Germline values: CDR1 LGHNA, CDR2 YSLEER. The length of the CDR3 is 18 residues.

This CDR3 is CASSIGQGVDTQYF. In DNA, the CDR3 is TGTGCCAGCAGTATCGGACAGGGGGTTGATACGCAGTATTTT. The genes are TRBV25-1 and TRBJ2-3; TRBD1 matches 10 bases. CDR1 MGHDK and CDR2 SYGVNS come from the germline V gene. J was trimmed by 6 bases and V by 5 bases; bases with no gene match: 5. The CDR3 length is 14 residues.

The CDR3 coding sequence is TGTGCCAGCAGCCCCCGGACTAGCGGGGCCACCGACACGACCTACAATGAGCAGTTCTTC. Translation: CASSPRTSGATDTTYNEQFF. The chain couples TRBV7-9 to TRBJ2-1; 12 bases align to TRBD2. The CDR3 is 20 amino acids. V shed 5 bases and J 2 bases; nucleotides not matched to a gene: 16. Germline V gene sequence: CDR1 SEHNR, CDR2 FQNEAQ (reference sequence).

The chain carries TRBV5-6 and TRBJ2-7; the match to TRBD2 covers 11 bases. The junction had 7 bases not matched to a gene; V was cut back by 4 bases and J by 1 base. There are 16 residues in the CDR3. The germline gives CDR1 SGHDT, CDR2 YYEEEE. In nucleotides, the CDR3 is TGTGCCAGCAGCGCGGGACTAGCGGAGTTATCCTACGAGCAGTACTTC. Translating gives CASSAGLAELSYEQYF.

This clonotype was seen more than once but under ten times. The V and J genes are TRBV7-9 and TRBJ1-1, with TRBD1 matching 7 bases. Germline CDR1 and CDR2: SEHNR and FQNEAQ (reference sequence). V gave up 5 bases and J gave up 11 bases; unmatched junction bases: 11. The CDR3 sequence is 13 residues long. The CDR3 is CASSPGTGVQAFF. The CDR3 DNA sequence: TGTGCCAGCAGCCCGGGTACAGGGGTTCAGGCTTTCTTT.

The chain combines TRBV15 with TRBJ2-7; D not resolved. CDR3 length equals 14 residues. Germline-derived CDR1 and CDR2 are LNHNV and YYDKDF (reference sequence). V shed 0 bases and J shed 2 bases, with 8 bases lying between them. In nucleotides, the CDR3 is TGTGCCACCAGCAGAGACGGCGGTACCTACGAGCAGTACTTC. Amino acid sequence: CATSRDGGTYEQYF.

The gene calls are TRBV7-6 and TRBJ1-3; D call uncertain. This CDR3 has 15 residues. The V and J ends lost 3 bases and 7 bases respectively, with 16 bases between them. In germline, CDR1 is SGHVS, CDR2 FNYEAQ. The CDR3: CASSFQGGFLNTIYF. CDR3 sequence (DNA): TGTGCCAGCAGCTTCCAAGGAGGGTTCTTGAACACCATATATTTT.

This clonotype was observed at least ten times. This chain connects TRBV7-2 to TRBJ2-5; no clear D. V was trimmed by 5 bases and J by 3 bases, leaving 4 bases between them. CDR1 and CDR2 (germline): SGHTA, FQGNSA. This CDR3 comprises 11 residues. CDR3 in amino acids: CASSTEETQYF. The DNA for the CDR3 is TGTGCCAGCAGCACCGAAGAGACCCAGTACTTC.

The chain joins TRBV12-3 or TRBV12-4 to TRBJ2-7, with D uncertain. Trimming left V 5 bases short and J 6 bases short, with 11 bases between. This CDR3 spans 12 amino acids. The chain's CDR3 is CASSLYRTEQYF. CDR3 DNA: TGTGCCAGCAGTCTCTATAGGACCGAGCAGTACTTC.